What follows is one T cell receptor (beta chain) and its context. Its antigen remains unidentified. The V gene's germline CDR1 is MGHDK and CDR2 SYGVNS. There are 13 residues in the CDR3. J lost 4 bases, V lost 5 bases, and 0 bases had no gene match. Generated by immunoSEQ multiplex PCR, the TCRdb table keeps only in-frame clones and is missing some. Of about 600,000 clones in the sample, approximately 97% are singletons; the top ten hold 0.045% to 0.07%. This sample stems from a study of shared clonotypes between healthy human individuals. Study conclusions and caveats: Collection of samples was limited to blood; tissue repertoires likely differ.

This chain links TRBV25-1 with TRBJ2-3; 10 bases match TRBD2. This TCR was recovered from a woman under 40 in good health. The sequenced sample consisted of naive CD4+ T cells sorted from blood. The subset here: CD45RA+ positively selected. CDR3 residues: CASSLAGADTQYF. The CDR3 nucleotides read TGTGCCAGCAGTCTAGCGGGAGCAGATACGCAGTATTTT.